Following are 26 T cell receptor beta chains from one sample sequenced in a study of T-cell memory formation after mild COVID-19. MiXCR, applied by TCRdb to the 5' RACE reads, yields one record per CDR3 protein. Among about 210,000 distinct CDR3 sequences listed, 8% to 11% were seen once. What was sequenced was PBMCs or a T cell subset sorted from them (not recorded which). These receptors all come from a man younger than 30 who had mild COVID-19 (a few samples of this study predate the infection). Cell type and time point are not known.

The table lists this clonotype with a count of one. This chain links TRBV3-1 with TRBJ2-7; D tentatively reads TRBD1 or TRBD2 (5 bases each). This CDR3 is 13 amino acids long. In germline, CDR1 is LGHDT, CDR2 YNNKEL (reference sequence). V was trimmed by 1 base and J by 6 bases, leaving 10 bases between them. This CDR3 is CASSQGGTGEQYV. The CDR3 DNA reads as TGTGCCAGCAGCCAAGGGGGGACGGGCGAGCAGTACGTC.

This clonotype occurred many times. The V gene is TRBV7-6, the J gene TRBJ2-4; 7 positions agree with TRBD1. J gave up 7 bases and V 5 bases, and 8 bases lay outside the gene matches. The CDR3 covers 14 residues. The germline gives CDR1 SGHVS, CDR2 FNYEAQ. The CDR3 sequence: CASSQGQRGNIQYF. The CDR3 DNA is TGTGCCAGCAGCCAGGGACAGAGAGGGAACATTCAGTACTTC.

The rearrangement links TRBV14 to TRBJ1-1, with 8 nucleotides matching TRBD1. This CDR3 is built from 15 residues. The germline gives CDR1 SGHDN, CDR2 FVKESK. The V segment lost 2 bases and the J segment 4 bases; nucleotides outside the gene matches: 6. The CDR3 DNA is TGTGCCAGCAGCCAAATCAGGGGGCTTGTCACTGAAGCTTTCTTT. This encodes CASSQIRGLVTEAFF.

V is TRBV12-3 or TRBV12-4 and J is TRBJ1-6; TRBD1 matches 7 bases. The CDR3 covers 14 residues. V dropped 6 bases and J dropped 7; count of bases not matched to a gene: 6. The CDR3 nucleotides read TGTGCCAGCAGCCAGGGACAGAGGAATTCACCCCTCCACTTT. Encoded protein: CASSQGQRNSPLHF.

This clonotype was detected a few times. The V gene is TRBV2, the J gene TRBJ1-2; 7 bases map to TRBD1. V gave up 8 bases and J gave up 8 bases; unmatched junction bases: 11. This CDR3 region has 13 residues. The germline V gene has CDR1 SNHLY and CDR2 FYNNEI. CDR3 residues: CASGRQGLDGYTF. CDR3 coding DNA: TGTGCCAGCGGCAGACAGGGCTTAGACGGCTACACCTTC.

This clonotype was detected many times. The chain is built from TRBV7-6 and TRBJ2-7; TRBD1 matches at 7 bases. This CDR3 has 14 amino acids. V was clipped by 3 bases and J by 6 bases; unmatched bases: 8. Germline V gene lookup returns CDR1 SGHVS and CDR2 FNYEAQ. This CDR3 reads CASSFQDRRSEQYF. The CDR3 DNA reads TGTGCCAGCAGCTTTCAGGACAGGAGGTCCGAGCAGTACTTC.

The V gene is TRBV5-1, the J gene TRBJ1-2; 7 positions match TRBD1. Per germline, CDR1 SGHRS and CDR2 YFSETQ. V was pared by 0 bases and J by 3 bases, with 2 bases of the junction left unmatched. The CDR3 covers 14 residues. The CDR3 DNA reads TGCGCCAGCAGCTTGGAGGGGGCGGACTATGGCTACACCTTC. It translates to CASSLEGADYGYTF.

Ten or more counts support this clonotype. CDR3 nucleotide sequence: TGTGCCAGCAGCTATACCTCAGGGATGGGCTACACCTTC. Residues: CASSYTSGMGYTF. V and J are TRBV12-3 or TRBV12-4 and TRBJ1-2; possible D gene TRBD1, 5 bases. The CDR3 totals 13 residues. Trimming took off 6 bases at V and 8 bases at J, with 16 bases between the two ends.

The chain joins TRBV20-1 to TRBJ2-5; D might be TRBD1 (6 bases). The germline V gene encodes CDR1 DFQATT and CDR2 SNEGSKA (reference sequence). This CDR3 has 14 amino acids. Trimming took off 6 bases at V and 2 bases at J, with 16 bases between the two ends. The CDR3 sequence: CSALTGFLQETQYF. For the CDR3, the DNA is TGCAGTGCGCTGACAGGCTTCCTTCAAGAGACCCAGTACTTC.

This clonotype has only a few counts. The chain links TRBV12-3 or TRBV12-4 to TRBJ2-7, with 9 nucleotides matching TRBD1. V shed 7 bases, J shed 1 base, and the junction held 11 bases outside the gene matches. CDR3 length equals 16 residues. CDR3 amino acids: CASTAVSGTGSYEQYF. The DNA for the CDR3 is TGTGCCAGCACCGCGGTATCCGGGACAGGGTCCTACGAGCAGTACTTC.

The chain recombines TRBV20-1 with TRBJ2-7; D is undetermined. Trimming left V 2 bases short and J 2 bases short, with 10 bases between. The CDR3 is 13 amino acids. CDR1 and CDR2 from the germline V gene are DFQATT and SNEGSKA (reference sequence). Here the CDR3 DNA reads TGCAGTGCTAGACAGGCTAAGACCTACGAGCAGTACGTC. It yields the protein CSARQAKTYEQYV.

The rearrangement links TRBV7-2 to TRBJ1-2, with D possibly matching TRBD1 (6 bases). The CDR3 runs to 14 residues. Per germline, CDR1 SGHTA and CDR2 FQGNSA. V gave up 2 bases and J gave up 8 bases, with 15 bases separating them. The DNA of the CDR3 is TGTGCCAGCAGCTTATACAGGGTTTCGGGCGGCTACACCTTC. Amino acid sequence: CASSLYRVSGGYTF.

V usage is TRBV5-1 and J usage is TRBJ1-1, with TRBD1 matching 8 bases. The junction had 4 bases not matched to a gene; V was cut back by 2 bases and J by 1 base. The germline CDR1 and CDR2 sequences are SGHRS and YFSETQ. This CDR3 has 15 amino acids. The CDR3 spells CASSLPGTGNTEAFF. The CDR3 bases are TGCGCCAGCAGCTTACCCGGGACAGGGAACACTGAAGCTTTCTTT.

The V and J genes are TRBV2 and TRBJ2-3; 7 bases line up with TRBD1. Germline loops: CDR1 SNHLY, CDR2 FYNNEI. This CDR3 spans 16 amino acids. The V segment lost 8 bases and the J segment 4 bases; nucleotides outside the gene matches: 15. The CDR3 nucleotides read TGTGCCAGCTCGGGAATGACAGGGAATGGCGCAGATACGCAGTATTTT. Translated, it gives CASSGMTGNGADTQYF.

This chain connects TRBV24-1 to TRBJ1-5; D gene unclear. V dropped 5 bases and J dropped 1 base, with 5 bases sitting between them. The CDR3 is 13 amino acids. From germline, CDR1 is KGHDR and CDR2 SFDVKD. CDR3 region: CATSAQSNQPQHF. The CDR3 DNA reads as TGTGCCACCAGTGCACAGAGCAATCAGCCCCAGCATTTT.

Only a few counts were recorded for this clonotype. The rearrangement joins TRBV4-3 to TRBJ2-7; D perhaps matches TRBD1 (5 bases). Germline V gene sequence: CDR1 LGHNA, CDR2 YSLEER. This CDR3 spans 15 amino acids. Between the trimmed V and J ends, which lost 4 bases and 0 bases, there was a span of 13 bases. This chain's CDR3 is CASSLARGSSYEQYV. DNA for the CDR3: TGCGCCAGCAGCCTCGCAAGGGGAAGCTCCTACGAGCAGTACGTC.

This clonotype was recorded many times. The chain has TRBV28 and TRBJ2-5, with TRBD2 identical over 14 bases. This CDR3 region has 16 residues. Trimming cost V 4 bases and J 4 bases; bases outside gene matches: 5. Germline CDR1 reads MDHEN; CDR2 reads SYDVKM. For the CDR3, the DNA is TGTGCCAGCAGTTCGCCGACTAGCGGGGGGGCAGAGACCCAGTACTTC. Its translation is CASSSPTSGGAETQYF.

The chain uses TRBV7-9 and TRBJ1-4; weak D call: TRBD1 (5 bases). Germline loops: CDR1 SEHNR, CDR2 FQNEAQ (reference sequence). V lost 1 base and J lost 8, with 11 bases in between. CDR3 length equals 14 residues. The CDR3 DNA is TGTGCCAGCAGCTTAGGGCAGGGATGGGAAAAACTGTTTTTT. As protein: CASSLGQGWEKLFF.

The gene calls are TRBV10-3 and TRBJ2-7; the match to TRBD1 covers 8 bases. The germline V gene encodes CDR1 ENHRY and CDR2 SYGVKD. Unmatched junction bases numbered 0, after V lost 4 bases and J lost 4 bases. The CDR3 extends over 12 amino acids. CDR3 region: CAISGQGYEQYV. CDR3 coding DNA: TGTGCCATCAGTGGACAGGGGTACGAGCAGTACGTC.

This clonotype was found many times. The J gene is TRBJ2-3, the V gene TRBV4-1; the D is unclear. The CDR3 length is 16 residues. Germline loops: CDR1 MGHRA, CDR2 YSYEKL. V lost 0 bases to trimming and J lost 0 bases, with 10 bases between them. CDR3 protein: CASSQETHPSTDTQYF. The CDR3 DNA sequence: TGCGCCAGCAGCCAAGAGACTCACCCTAGCACAGATACGCAGTATTTT.

The CDR3 nucleotides are TGTGCCAGCAGCTATCGGGGGACTGGGTATGATACGCAGTATTTT. Residues: CASSYRGTGYDTQYF. The genes are TRBV7-2 and TRBJ2-3, with D maybe TRBD2 (6 bases). The V end was cut by 4 bases, the J end by 6 bases, with 17 bases between. Germline V gene sequence: CDR1 SGHTA, CDR2 FQGNSA. This CDR3 comprises 15 residues.

The chain is built from TRBV25-1 and TRBJ2-2; D call uncertain. This CDR3 contains 15 residues. Trimming removed 3 bases at V and 5 bases at J, with 13 bases between. CDR1 is MGHDK, CDR2 SYGVNS, per germline. CDR3 residues: CASSEREVLTGELFF. In DNA, the CDR3 is TGTGCCAGCAGTGAGCGCGAGGTTCTAACCGGGGAGCTGTTTTTT.

This clonotype was observed many times. The rearrangement links TRBV9 to TRBJ2-4; D is unresolved. V lost 8 bases and J 0 bases, leaving 12 bases between the germline ends. The CDR3 has 14 residues. Per the germline V gene, CDR1 is SGDLS and CDR2 is YYNGEE. CDR3 bases: TGTGCCAGTGGGCCTTTCCTAGCCAAAAACATTCAGTACTTC. It encodes CASGPFLAKNIQYF.

Comments on this clonotype: At one end the junction does not follow the germline gene, possibly because of a read error. The chain carries TRBV20-1 and TRBJ2-1, with TRBD2 matching 14 bases. Germline V gene lookup returns CDR1 DFQATT and CDR2 SNEGSKA (reference sequence). The CDR3 sequence is 15 residues long. CDR3 DNA sequence: TGCAGTGCTAGCGCGGGACTAGCGGGGGACGAGGAGCAGTTCTTT. It codes for CSASAGLAGDEEQFF.

There are many counts of this clonotype. The V gene is TRBV5-1, the J gene TRBJ2-1; TRBD2 agrees at 7 bases. V trimming: 0 bases; J trimming: 6 bases; junction bases outside the gene matches: 3. The CDR3 has 14 residues. Per germline, CDR1 SGHRS and CDR2 YFSETQ. The CDR3 sequence: CASSLGLAANEQFF. The CDR3 bases are TGCGCCAGCAGCTTGGGACTAGCCGCCAATGAGCAGTTCTTC.

J is TRBJ2-7 and V is TRBV7-2; 7 bases fit TRBD1. Germline V gene lookup returns CDR1 SGHTA and CDR2 FQGNSA. The CDR3 has 14 amino acids. The junction had 7 bases not matched to a gene; V was cut back by 5 bases and J by 3 bases. CDR3 region: CASSLTGQNYEQYV. CDR3 bases: TGTGCCAGCAGCCTGACAGGGCAGAACTACGAGCAGTACGTC.